This is a list of T cell receptor beta chains from one sample in a study of early T cells in non-severe SARS-CoV-2 infection. TCRdb re-called the 5' RACE reads with MiXCR, one entry per CDR3 protein. The sample contains approximately 66,000 distinct CDR3 sequences, roughly an eighth of which appear only once. The sequencing input was whole blood. The receptors shown here come from an adult who was a healthcare worker with PCR-confirmed SARS-CoV-2 infection or an uninfected control (not recorded which). The CDR3 runs from the conserved cysteine through the conserved F or W. Each record gives: clone size, V gene, J gene, D gene, CDR3 DNA, CDR3 protein. A D gene is named only where the DNA matches it firmly. The size field is filled for only some rows; it gives once, few, many or a size class.

clone size: few
V gene: TRBV19
J gene: TRBJ2-1
D gene: TRBD1
CDR3 DNA: TGTGCCAGTAGTATCCGGGGACAGGGCGCTATTAGCTCCTACAATGAGCAGTTCTTC
CDR3 protein: CASSIRGQGAISSYNEQFF

clone size: NA
V gene: TRBV2
J gene: TRBJ1-6
D gene: NA
CDR3 DNA: NA
CDR3 protein: CASAEGRGGIHPSTF

clone size: NA
V gene: TRBV5-1
J gene: TRBJ2-1
D gene: TRBD2
CDR3 DNA: TGCGCCAACACCCCGACTAGCGGGGCCAACAATGAGCAGTTCTTC
CDR3 protein: CANTPTSGANNEQFF

clone size: NA
V gene: TRBV5-1
J gene: TRBJ2-2
D gene: TRBD1
CDR3 DNA: TGCGCCAGCAGCCAAGGGGAGACAGGGATATACCGGGAGCTGTTTTTT
CDR3 protein: CASSQGETGIYRELFF

clone size: few
V gene: TRBV6-5
J gene: TRBJ2-5
D gene: NA
CDR3 DNA: TGTGCCCACCCCGTACAAGAGACCCAGTACTTC
CDR3 protein: CAHPVQETQYF

clone size: NA
V gene: TRBV29-1
J gene: TRBJ2-3
D gene: NA
CDR3 DNA: TGCAGCGTAAACAGGGTTAGCACAGATACGCAGTATTTT
CDR3 protein: CSVNRVSTDTQYF

clone size: NA
V gene: TRBV6-2/TRBV6-3
J gene: TRBJ1-2
D gene: NA
CDR3 DNA: TGTGCCAGCAGTTATCTGAACAGGAACTGGTCGTCGGGCTACACCTTC
CDR3 protein: CASSYLNRNWSSGYTF

clone size: many
V gene: TRBV6-6
J gene: TRBJ1-1
D gene: TRBD1
CDR3 DNA: TGTGCCAGCAGTTACCCTTACGACAGGGAAACTGAAGCTTTCTTT
CDR3 protein: CASSYPYDRETEAFF

clone size: many
V gene: TRBV5-1
J gene: TRBJ1-1
D gene: NA
CDR3 DNA: TGCGCCAGCAGCTTGGTGGGGGCCGGAGGTGAAGCTTTCTTT
CDR3 protein: CASSLVGAGGEAFF

clone size: few
V gene: TRBV20-1
J gene: TRBJ2-7
D gene: TRBD2
CDR3 DNA: TGCAGTGCAAAGGGACTAGCGGACTACGAGCAGTACTTC
CDR3 protein: CSAKGLADYEQYF

clone size: NA
V gene: TRBV27
J gene: TRBJ1-5
D gene: NA
CDR3 DNA: TGTGCCAGCAAACTGAGGAGTCTCGTTAATCAGCCCCAGCATTTT
CDR3 protein: CASKLRSLVNQPQHF

clone size: many
V gene: TRBV30
J gene: TRBJ2-7
D gene: NA
CDR3 DNA: TGTGCCTGGAGTACCCGGGCATCCTACGAGCAGTACTTC
CDR3 protein: CAWSTRASYEQYF

clone size: many
V gene: TRBV11-2
J gene: TRBJ1-1
D gene: TRBD1
CDR3 DNA: TGTGCCAGCAGCCCCCAGGGGGTTGAAGCTTTCTTT
CDR3 protein: CASSPQGVEAFF

clone size: NA
V gene: TRBV7-9
J gene: TRBJ1-2
D gene: NA
CDR3 DNA: TGTGCCAGCAGCTTAAACGAGAATGGCTACACCTTC
CDR3 protein: CASSLNENGYTF

clone size: many
V gene: TRBV11-2
J gene: TRBJ2-3
D gene: NA
CDR3 DNA: TGTGCCAGCAGCTTACCTTCGGATACGCAGTATTTT
CDR3 protein: CASSLPSDTQYF

clone size: few
V gene: TRBV3-1
J gene: TRBJ2-3
D gene: NA
CDR3 DNA: TGTGCCAGCAGCCGGGGATTGGGAGTAGGAAATACGCAGTATTTT
CDR3 protein: CASSRGLGVGNTQYF

clone size: many
V gene: TRBV29-1
J gene: TRBJ2-5
D gene: NA
CDR3 DNA: TGCAGCGTTGAAAGCGGGCAAGAGACCCAGTACTTC
CDR3 protein: CSVESGQETQYF

clone size: many
V gene: TRBV5-6
J gene: TRBJ1-2
D gene: NA
CDR3 DNA: TGTGCCAGCAGCGATTCCGCCAACTATGGCTACACCTTC
CDR3 protein: CASSDSANYGYTF

clone size: many
V gene: TRBV12-3/TRBV12-4
J gene: TRBJ1-3
D gene: NA
CDR3 DNA: TGTGCCAGCAGTTTAGGGGTTACTGGAAACACCATATATTTT
CDR3 protein: CASSLGVTGNTIYF

clone size: many
V gene: TRBV6-6
J gene: TRBJ1-4
D gene: NA
CDR3 DNA: TGTGCCAGCAGTAAACGACAGGTCGGGGCTGCAACTAATGAAAAACTGTTTTTT
CDR3 protein: CASSKRQVGAATNEKLFF

clone size: NA
V gene: TRBV29-1
J gene: TRBJ2-7
D gene: NA
CDR3 DNA: TGCAGCGTTGAAGGGACTTCCCCCTACGAGCAGTACTTC
CDR3 protein: CSVEGTSPYEQYF

clone size: many
V gene: TRBV20-1
J gene: TRBJ2-7
D gene: NA
CDR3 DNA: TGCAGTGCTAGAAAAACAGGTTACTCCTACGAGCAGTACTTC
CDR3 protein: CSARKTGYSYEQYF

clone size: NA
V gene: TRBV6-1
J gene: TRBJ2-1
D gene: TRBD2
CDR3 DNA: TGTGCCAGCAGTGATCGTCTCTGGCGGGGGGGATTCAATGAGCAGTTCTTC
CDR3 protein: CASSDRLWRGGFNEQFF

clone size: NA
V gene: TRBV19
J gene: TRBJ2-7
D gene: TRBD1
CDR3 DNA: TGTGCCAGTAGTACCAGGGACAGTGGAAACTACGAGCAGTACTTC
CDR3 protein: CASSTRDSGNYEQYF

clone size: NA
V gene: TRBV9
J gene: TRBJ2-1
D gene: NA
CDR3 DNA: TGTGCCAGCAGCCAAACCCTCGATGAGCAGTTCTTC
CDR3 protein: CASSQTLDEQFF

clone size: NA
V gene: TRBV29-1
J gene: TRBJ2-7
D gene: NA
CDR3 DNA: TGCAGCGTTGCGACGGACACCATGGGGGAGCAGTACTTC
CDR3 protein: CSVATDTMGEQYF

clone size: NA
V gene: TRBV20-1
J gene: TRBJ1-1
D gene: TRBD1
CDR3 DNA: TGCAGTGCTAGCCGGGACAGCCTGAACACTGAAGCTTTCTTT
CDR3 protein: CSASRDSLNTEAFF

clone size: few
V gene: TRBV3-1
J gene: TRBJ1-1
D gene: NA
CDR3 DNA: TGTGCCAGCAGCCAAGCTACAGGGACAAACACTGAAGCTTTCTTT
CDR3 protein: CASSQATGTNTEAFF

clone size: many
V gene: TRBV29-1
J gene: TRBJ2-2
D gene: NA
CDR3 DNA: TGCAGCGTTTACGGTCACGGGGAGCTGTTTTTT
CDR3 protein: CSVYGHGELFF

clone size: NA
V gene: TRBV9
J gene: TRBJ1-6
D gene: NA
CDR3 DNA: TGTGCCAGCAGCGTAGTCGGCTATAATTCACCCCTCCACTTT
CDR3 protein: CASSVVGYNSPLHF

clone size: many
V gene: TRBV7-9
J gene: TRBJ2-3
D gene: NA
CDR3 DNA: TGTGCCCCGGAAACTAGCACAGATACGCAGTATTTT
CDR3 protein: CAPETSTDTQYF

clone size: NA
V gene: TRBV5-6
J gene: TRBJ2-7
D gene: NA
CDR3 DNA: TGTGCCAGCAGCTTGAAGGGTAGCGCCTATACCCTATACGAGCAGTACTTC
CDR3 protein: CASSLKGSAYTLYEQYF

clone size: NA
V gene: TRBV29-1
J gene: TRBJ2-4
D gene: NA
CDR3 DNA: TGCAGCGTTGAAGATCGGGCAGGACTACCTTTAGCCAAAAACATTCAGTACTTC
CDR3 protein: CSVEDRAGLPLAKNIQYF

clone size: few
V gene: TRBV5-1
J gene: TRBJ2-5
D gene: TRBD2
CDR3 DNA: TGCGCCAGCAGCTCACCTAGACTAGCGGGACAAGAGACCCAGTACTTC
CDR3 protein: CASSSPRLAGQETQYF

clone size: NA
V gene: TRBV4-3
J gene: TRBJ2-7
D gene: TRBD1
CDR3 DNA: TGCGCCAGCAGCCAAGGAACCGGGACAGGGGCCTCCTACGAGCAGTACTTC
CDR3 protein: CASSQGTGTGASYEQYF

clone size: few
V gene: TRBV3-1
J gene: TRBJ2-7
D gene: NA
CDR3 DNA: TGTGCCAGCAGCCATAGTCGGGGGGCCGAGCAGTACTTC
CDR3 protein: CASSHSRGAEQYF

clone size: few
V gene: TRBV6-2/TRBV6-3
J gene: TRBJ2-1
D gene: TRBD2
CDR3 DNA: TGTGCCAGCAGTTGGGACTACTATGAGCAGTTCTTC
CDR3 protein: CASSWDYYEQFF

clone size: many
V gene: TRBV6-1
J gene: TRBJ1-5
D gene: TRBD1
CDR3 DNA: TGTGCCAGCAGCCCGGGACAGGGGGCGCGGGGCAATCAGCCCCAGCATTTT
CDR3 protein: CASSPGQGARGNQPQHF

clone size: NA
V gene: TRBV7-9
J gene: TRBJ1-6
D gene: NA
CDR3 DNA: TGTGCCAGCAGCTTAGTACGGGGCAAGAATTCACCCCTCCACTTT
CDR3 protein: CASSLVRGKNSPLHF

clone size: many
V gene: TRBV12-3/TRBV12-4
J gene: TRBJ2-3
D gene: NA
CDR3 DNA: TGTGCCAGCAGTTTAGTTGGAGATACGCAGTATTTT
CDR3 protein: CASSLVGDTQYF

clone size: NA
V gene: TRBV7-9
J gene: TRBJ2-2
D gene: TRBD2
CDR3 DNA: TGTGCCAGCAGCCAGACTAGCTGGGTCGGGGAGCTGTTTTTT
CDR3 protein: CASSQTSWVGELFF

clone size: few
V gene: TRBV20-1
J gene: TRBJ2-1
D gene: TRBD2
CDR3 DNA: TGCAGTGCTCCCACCCACTCTAGCGGCTCCTACAATGAGCAGTTCTTC
CDR3 protein: CSAPTHSSGSYNEQFF

clone size: few
V gene: TRBV19
J gene: TRBJ2-3
D gene: NA
CDR3 DNA: TGTGCCACCAGGGACGACACAGATACGCAGTATTTT
CDR3 protein: CATRDDTDTQYF